The clone carrying this T cell receptor (beta chain) was counted only a few times. TCRdb fed the 5' RACE reads into MiXCR, producing one record per CDR3 protein. This table has roughly 230,000 distinct CDR3 sequences, over 15% appearing once. The sample comes from a study of CD8 T cells in ankylosing spondylitis. Looked up from germline, CDR1 is MNHEY and CDR2 is SMNVEV (reference sequence). V lost 6 bases and J lost 5; bases outside the gene matches: 5. The CDR3 spans 15 residues. The clonotype was recovered from a male donor with ankylosing spondylitis or in good health (not recorded which). V is TRBV27 and J is TRBJ2-2; 11 bases line up with TRBD2. Source material: blood, either unsorted or a sorted T cell fraction (not recorded which). The CDR3 sequence: CASSDSGRATGELFF. The CDR3 bases are TGTGCCAGCAGCGATAGCGGGAGGGCAACCGGGGAGCTGTTTTTT.